These 6 T cell receptor beta chains were sequenced from one sample in a study of cytomegalovirus exposure and HLA in healthy donors (dated by TCRdb to between 2016 and 2019). The library came from the immunoSEQ multiplex PCR assay. A mixture of 60 forward primers for TCR Vbeta segments and 13 reverse primers for TCR Jbeta segments was used in the multiplex PCR. TCRdb re-hosts the immuneACCESS table, in-frame sequences only. Its copies lack some clones; in the studies checked, an unresolved V gene accounts for under half of them, and the cause for the rest is not known. The data table for this sample lists 100,000 to 150,000 clones. The top ten constitute about 1.8% of the sample. Sequences were obtained from PBMCs. All receptors derive from a man younger than 35 in good health and CMV-seronegative.

The chain carries TRBV2 and TRBJ2-5; D is possibly TRBD2 (6 bases). Germline V gives CDR1 SNHLY, CDR2 FYNNEI. The ends were cut back, 7 bases at V and 3 bases at J, with 18 bases in the middle. This CDR3 is 15 amino acids long. The CDR3 spells CASKVPRDNKETQYF. As DNA, the CDR3 is TGTGCCAGCAAGGTCCCGCGGGATAACAAAGAGACCCAGTACTTC.

The CDR3 nucleotides read TGTGCCAGCAGGACAGGGCCAACCTACGAGCAGTACTTC. Its translation is CASRTGPTYEQYF. The rearrangement links TRBV7-2 to TRBJ2-7; 7 positions agree with TRBD1. V lost 6 bases, J lost 2 bases, and 4 bases stayed unmatched. Germline V gene data show CDR1 as SGHTA and CDR2 as FQGNSA. The CDR3 is 13 amino acids.

The chain has TRBV9 and TRBJ1-1, with 7 nucleotides matching TRBD1. The CDR3 consists of 17 residues. The ends lost 3 bases at V and 0 bases at J; junction bases unmatched: 11. Germline V gene lookup returns CDR1 SGDLS and CDR2 YYNGEE. The CDR3 loop reads CASSAGTVGSVNTEAFF. CDR3 nucleotide sequence: TGTGCCAGCAGCGCCGGGACAGTGGGCTCCGTGAACACTGAAGCTTTCTTT. The full variable domain, rest sourced from reference TRBV9 and TRBJ1-1, is DSGVTQTPKHLITATGQRVTLRCSPRSGDLSVYWYQQSLDQGLQFLIQYYNGEERAKGNILERFSAQQFPDLHSELNLSSLELGDSALYFCASSAGTVGSVNTEAFFGQGTRLTVV.

The chain joins TRBV30 to TRBJ1-4; 7 nucleotides align to TRBD1. V shed 5 bases, J shed 14 bases, and the junction held 14 bases outside the gene matches. This CDR3 is built from 13 residues. Germline V gives CDR1 GTSNPN, CDR2 SVGIG (reference sequence). The CDR3 DNA follows: TGTGCCTGGGGGGGGCAGGGGGGACTTGCTCTGTTTTTT. Its protein is CAWGGQGGLALFF.

The chain uses TRBV7-2 and TRBJ2-2; D remains ambiguous. Germline lookup yields CDR1 SGHTA and CDR2 FQGNSA. The CDR3 spans 18 residues. Trimming shortened V by 1 base and J by 1 base, and 16 bases separated the two germline ends. The CDR3 reads CASSLGSSRSRNTGELFF. As DNA, the CDR3 is TGTGCCAGCAGCTTAGGCTCGTCTAGGAGCCGGAACACCGGGGAGCTGTTTTTT. The full variable domain, its missing parts supplied by reference TRBV7-2 and TRBJ2-2, is GAGVSQSPSNKVTEKGKDVELRCDPISGHTALYWYRQSLGQGLEFLIYFQGNSAPDKSGLPSDRFSAERTGGSVSTLTIQRTQQEDSAVYLCASSLGSSRSRNTGELFFGEGSRLTVL.

The chain links TRBV19 to TRBJ2-7; D may be TRBD2 (6 bases). The V end lost 5 bases, the J end lost 0 bases, and 14 bases lay between the germline ends. Germline loops: CDR1 LNHDA, CDR2 SQIVND (reference sequence). This CDR3 is built from 15 residues. The CDR3 sequence: CASSSSTSRSYEQYF. DNA for the CDR3: TGTGCCAGTAGTTCGTCAACTAGCCGCTCCTACGAGCAGTACTTC.